This entry lists 3 T cell receptor beta chains sequenced from one sample in a study of Graves' ophthalmopathy and Graves' hyperthyroidism. Transcripts of RNA were the source for amplifying TCR beta CDR3 regions. The first-round RT-PCR employed HTBI primers together with the Qiagen OneStep RT-PCR kit. A multiplex PCR was then performed as the second round. Each CDR3 protein is one row after TCRdb ran MiXCR on the multiplex PCR reads. The sample records 500,000 to 600,000 distinct CDR3 sequences, approximately 37% being singletons. The sequenced sample consisted of peripheral blood or thyroid tissue (not recorded which). Receptors originate from an adult man with Graves' hyperthyroidism.

This clonotype occurred many times. The chain joins TRBV14 to TRBJ1-1; D gene unclear. CDR1 and CDR2 (germline): SGHDN, FVKESK. The CDR3 has 16 amino acids. The V end was cut by 3 bases, the J end by 10 bases, with 24 bases between. The CDR3 DNA follows: TGTGCCAGCAGCCAGAGAGGGTTCTCGGGCGGAAGAGGAGCTTTCTTT. The encoded protein is CASSQRGFSGGRGAFF.

There are many counts of this clonotype. This chain uses TRBV5-5 with TRBJ1-5; D not certain. This CDR3 has 13 amino acids. V was trimmed by 3 bases and J by 3 bases, leaving 7 bases between them. Germline assignment: CDR1 SGHKS and CDR2 YYEKEE (reference sequence). CDR3 sequence: CASSSGPNQPQHF. The CDR3 coding sequence is TGTGCCAGCAGCTCCGGGCCCAATCAGCCCCAGCATTTT.

This clonotype was found many times. Without the conserved terminal phenylalanine or tryptophan, this CDR3 likely stems from a read error. The gene calls are TRBV5-1 and TRBJ1-5; D unresolved. CDR3 length: 15 amino acids. Germline CDR1 SGHRS, CDR2 YFSETQ. V lost 0 bases and J lost 2, with 9 bases in between. The CDR3 spells CASSLGGSGNQPQHL. As DNA, the CDR3 is TGCGCCAGCAGCTTGGGGGGTTCCGGCAATCAGCCCCAGCATCTT.